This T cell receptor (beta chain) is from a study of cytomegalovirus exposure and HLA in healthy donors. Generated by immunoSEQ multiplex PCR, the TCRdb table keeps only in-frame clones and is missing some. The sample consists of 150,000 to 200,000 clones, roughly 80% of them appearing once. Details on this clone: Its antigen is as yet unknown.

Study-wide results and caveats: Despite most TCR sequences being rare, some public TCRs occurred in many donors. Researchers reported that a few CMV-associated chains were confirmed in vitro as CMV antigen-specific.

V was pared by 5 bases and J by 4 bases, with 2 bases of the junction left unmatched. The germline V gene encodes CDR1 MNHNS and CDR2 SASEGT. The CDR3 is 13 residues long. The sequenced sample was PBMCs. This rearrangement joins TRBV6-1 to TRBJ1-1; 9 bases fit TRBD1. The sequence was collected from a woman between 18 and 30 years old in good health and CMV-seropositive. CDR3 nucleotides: TGTGCCAGCAGTCAGACAGGGGGCACTGAAGCTTTCTTT. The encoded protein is CASSQTGGTEAFF.